Listed below are T cell receptor beta chains from one sample, sequenced in a study of CD8+ T cells in alopecia areata. Method: immunoSEQ multiplex PCR; TCRdb's copy keeps in-frame clones and lacks some. The repertoire holds over 200,000 clones, with more than 45% as singletons. The sample here was CD4+ T cells sorted from blood, taken at week 0. All receptors come from a human donor with alopecia areata. CDR3s leave out the opening cysteine and the closing phenylalanine or tryptophan.

j_call v_call cdr3_length cdr3_aa
TRBJ1-1 TRBV29-1 11 SVGVALNTEAF
TRBJ1-1 TRBV5-1 11 ASSLGGKGRAF
TRBJ2-3 TRBV10-1 12 ASSRAGGADTQY
TRBJ2-5 TRBV7-2 15 ASSFGLSTSAQETQY
TRBJ2-1 TRBV29-1 11 SVDTGGINEQF
TRBJ2-6 TRBV9 15 ASSVLGERSGANVLT
TRBJ1-2 TRBV7-2 11 ASSFQGALGYT
TRBJ2-3 TRBV29-1 16 SARRTGITSPTTDTQY
TRBJ1-2 TRBV9 14 ASSPRPETGGGGYT
TRBJ2-7 TRBV7-7 11 ASSVTQGGEQY
TRBJ2-5 TRBV15 16 ATSRDPGGPATQETQY
TRBJ2-2 TRBV29-1 11 SADDGVPGELF
TRBJ2-1 TRBV11-2 11 ASLAQAYNEQF
TRBJ2-3 TRBV29-1 13 SVGGTSAFTDTQY
TRBJ2-6 TRBV30 13 AWRPGGSGANVLT
TRBJ1-3 TRBV6-5 12 ASMNRGPRNTIY
TRBJ1-6 TRBV14 15 ASSLRAGTHQNSPLH